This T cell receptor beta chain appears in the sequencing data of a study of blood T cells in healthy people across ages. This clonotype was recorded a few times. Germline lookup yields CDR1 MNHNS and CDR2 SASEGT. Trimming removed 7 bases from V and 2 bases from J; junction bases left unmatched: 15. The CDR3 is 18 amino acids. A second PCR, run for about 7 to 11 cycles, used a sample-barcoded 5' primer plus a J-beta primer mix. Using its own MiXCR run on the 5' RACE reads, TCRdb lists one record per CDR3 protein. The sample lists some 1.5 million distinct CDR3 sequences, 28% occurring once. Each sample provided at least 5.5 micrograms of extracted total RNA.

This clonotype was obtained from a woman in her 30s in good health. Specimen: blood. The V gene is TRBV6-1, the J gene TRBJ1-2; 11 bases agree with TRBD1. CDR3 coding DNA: TGTGCCAGCAACCCGGCTGACGGACAGGGGGCGAACAACTATGGCTACACCTTC. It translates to CASNPADGQGANNYGYTF.